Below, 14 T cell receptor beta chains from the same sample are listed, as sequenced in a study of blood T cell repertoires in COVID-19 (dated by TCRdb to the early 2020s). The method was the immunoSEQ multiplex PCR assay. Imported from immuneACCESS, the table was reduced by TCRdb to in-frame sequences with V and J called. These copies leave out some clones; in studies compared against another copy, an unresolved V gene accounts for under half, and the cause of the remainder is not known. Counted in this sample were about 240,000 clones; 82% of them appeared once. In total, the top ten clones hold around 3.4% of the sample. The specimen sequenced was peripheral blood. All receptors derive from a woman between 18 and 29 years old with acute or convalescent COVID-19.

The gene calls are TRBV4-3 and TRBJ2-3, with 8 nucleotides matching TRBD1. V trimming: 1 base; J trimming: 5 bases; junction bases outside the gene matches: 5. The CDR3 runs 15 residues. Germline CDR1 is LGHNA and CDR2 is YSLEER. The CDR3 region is CASSQVQGAIDTQYF. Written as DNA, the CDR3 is TGCGCCAGCAGCCAAGTGCAGGGGGCGATAGATACGCAGTATTTT.

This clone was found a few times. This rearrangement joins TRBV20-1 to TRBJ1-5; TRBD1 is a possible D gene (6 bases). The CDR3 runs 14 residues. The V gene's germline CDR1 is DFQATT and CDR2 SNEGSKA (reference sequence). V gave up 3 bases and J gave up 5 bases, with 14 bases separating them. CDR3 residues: CSASRGAKDQPQHF. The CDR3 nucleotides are TGCAGTGCTAGTCGGGGGGCTAAGGATCAGCCCCAGCATTTT.

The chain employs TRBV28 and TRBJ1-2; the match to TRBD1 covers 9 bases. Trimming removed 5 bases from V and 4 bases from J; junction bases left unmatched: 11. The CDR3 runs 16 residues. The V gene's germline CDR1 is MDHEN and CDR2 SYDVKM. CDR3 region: CASSAQGAGWGYGYTF. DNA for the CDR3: TGTGCCAGCAGTGCACAGGGGGCCGGATGGGGCTATGGCTACACCTTC.

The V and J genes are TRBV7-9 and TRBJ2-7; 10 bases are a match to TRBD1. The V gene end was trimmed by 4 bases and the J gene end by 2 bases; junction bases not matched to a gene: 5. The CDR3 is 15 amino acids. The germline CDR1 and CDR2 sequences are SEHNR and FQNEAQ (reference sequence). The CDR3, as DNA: TGTGCCAGCAGCTCCCGTGGGACAGGGGCCTACGAGCAGTACTTC. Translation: CASSSRGTGAYEQYF.

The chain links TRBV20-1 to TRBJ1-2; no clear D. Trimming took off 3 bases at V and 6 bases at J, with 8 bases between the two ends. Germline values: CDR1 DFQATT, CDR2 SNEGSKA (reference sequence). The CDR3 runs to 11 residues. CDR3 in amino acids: CSASSENGYTF. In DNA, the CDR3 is TGCAGTGCTAGTTCGGAGAATGGCTACACCTTC.

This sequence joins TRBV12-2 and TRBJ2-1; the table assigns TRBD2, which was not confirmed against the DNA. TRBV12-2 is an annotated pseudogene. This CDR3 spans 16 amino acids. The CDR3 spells CASRMTRGLGYNEQFF. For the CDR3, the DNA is TGTGCAAGTCGCATGACGCGGGGGTTAGGGTACAATGAGCAGTTCTTC.

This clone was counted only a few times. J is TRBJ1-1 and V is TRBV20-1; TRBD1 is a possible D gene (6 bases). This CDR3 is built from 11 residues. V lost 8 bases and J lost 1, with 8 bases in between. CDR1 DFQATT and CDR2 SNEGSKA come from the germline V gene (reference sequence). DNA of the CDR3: TGCAGTACGACAGGGAACACTGAAGCTTTCTTT. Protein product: CSTTGNTEAFF.

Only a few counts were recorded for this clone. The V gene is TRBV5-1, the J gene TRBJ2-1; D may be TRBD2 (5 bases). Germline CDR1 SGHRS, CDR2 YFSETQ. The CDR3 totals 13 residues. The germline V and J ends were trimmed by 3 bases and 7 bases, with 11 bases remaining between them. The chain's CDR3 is CASSSRGPNEQFF. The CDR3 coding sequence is TGCGCCAGCAGCTCACGGGGTCCTAATGAGCAGTTCTTC.

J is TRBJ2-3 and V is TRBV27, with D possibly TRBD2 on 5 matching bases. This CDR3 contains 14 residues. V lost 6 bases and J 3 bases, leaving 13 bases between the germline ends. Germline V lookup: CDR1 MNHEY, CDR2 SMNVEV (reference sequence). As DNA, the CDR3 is TGTGCCAGCAGCCCACGGGAAAATACAGATACGCAGTATTTT. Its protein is CASSPRENTDTQYF.

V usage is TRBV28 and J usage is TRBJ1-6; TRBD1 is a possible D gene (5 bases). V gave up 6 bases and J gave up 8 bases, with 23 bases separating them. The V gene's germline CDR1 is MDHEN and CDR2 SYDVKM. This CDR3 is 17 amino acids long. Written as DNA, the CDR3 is TGTGCCAGCAGCCGATCGGGTGGGGCAGATATAGATTCACCCCTCCACTTT. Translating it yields CASSRSGGADIDSPLHF.

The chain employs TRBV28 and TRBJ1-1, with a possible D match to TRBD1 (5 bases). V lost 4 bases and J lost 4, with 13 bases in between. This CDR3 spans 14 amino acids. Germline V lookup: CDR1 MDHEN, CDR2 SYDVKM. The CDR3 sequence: CASSSTGPFTEAFF. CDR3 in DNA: TGTGCCAGCAGTTCTACAGGCCCGTTCACTGAAGCTTTCTTT.

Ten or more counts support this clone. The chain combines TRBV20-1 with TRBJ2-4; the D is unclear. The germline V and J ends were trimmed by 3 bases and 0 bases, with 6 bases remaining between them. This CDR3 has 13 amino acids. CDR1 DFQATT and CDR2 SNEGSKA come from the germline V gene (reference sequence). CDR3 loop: CSASLLAKNIQYF. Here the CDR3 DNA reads TGCAGTGCTAGTTTACTAGCCAAAAACATTCAGTACTTC.

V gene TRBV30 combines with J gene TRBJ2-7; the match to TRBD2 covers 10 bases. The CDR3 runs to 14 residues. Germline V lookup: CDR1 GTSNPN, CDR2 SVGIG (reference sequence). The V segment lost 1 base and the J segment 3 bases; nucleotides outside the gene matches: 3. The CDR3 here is CAWSGLAGVYEQYF. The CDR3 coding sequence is TGTGCCTGGAGTGGGCTAGCGGGAGTCTACGAGCAGTACTTC.

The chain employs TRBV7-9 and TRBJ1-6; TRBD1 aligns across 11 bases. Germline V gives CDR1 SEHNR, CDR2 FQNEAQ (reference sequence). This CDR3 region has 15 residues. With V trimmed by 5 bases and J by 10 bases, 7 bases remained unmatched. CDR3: CASSPDGQGASPLHF. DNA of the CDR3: TGTGCCAGCAGCCCCGACGGACAGGGGGCATCACCCCTCCACTTT.